This T cell receptor (beta chain) was obtained from a study of shared clonotypes between healthy human individuals. TCRdb's copy holds only in-frame clones and misses some; the assay was immunoSEQ multiplex PCR. The sample consists of roughly 450,000 clones, 60% to 85% of them appearing once. This clone has just a few counts. This CDR3 is built from 13 residues. Unmatched junction bases numbered 12, after V lost 7 bases and J lost 9 bases. Germline loops: CDR1 MDHEN, CDR2 SYDVKM. Unsorted samples relied on some 90 million PBMCs, which served as the source of genomic DNA. The clonotype comes from a woman between 40 and 50 years old in good health. Some clones in this sample may be carry-over from other donors' samples. Specimen: PBMCs. The chain combines TRBV28 with TRBJ2-7; 7 positions match TRBD2. The CDR3 DNA reads as TGTGCCAGCACCCGGACGGCAGGGAGGGGGCAGTACTTC. Its protein is CASTRTAGRGQYF.